This T cell receptor (beta chain) was identified during a study of regulatory T cells. Sorting split CD4+ cells into CD25-high CD127-low Tregs and CD25-low CD127-high conventional T cells. The PCR used 52 TRBV and 13 TRBJ primers. Clones were read by immunoSEQ multiplex PCR, and TCRdb kept only the in-frame ones, dropping some. There are fewer than 20,000 clones in the sample; roughly 84% occur only once, and around 8% lies in the top ten. Study-level points and caveats: In CD3G-deficient patients, conventional CD4+ T cells were enriched for hydrophobic CDR3 residues at positions 6 and 7.

The CDR3 consists of 15 residues. The ends were cut back, 10 bases at V and 0 bases at J, with 13 bases in the middle. In germline, CDR1 is MNHNS, CDR2 SASEGT. To note about this clone: Its antigen is currently unknown.

The clonotype comes from a person aged 25 to 39 with CD3G deficiency. The rearrangement links TRBV6-1 to TRBJ2-6; D remains unclear. The source material was conventional CD4+ T cells sorted from blood. The CDR3 nucleotides are TGTGCCATACGTCAAGGTAGCTCTGGGGCCAACGTCCTGACTTTC. Its protein is CAIRQGSSGANVLTF.